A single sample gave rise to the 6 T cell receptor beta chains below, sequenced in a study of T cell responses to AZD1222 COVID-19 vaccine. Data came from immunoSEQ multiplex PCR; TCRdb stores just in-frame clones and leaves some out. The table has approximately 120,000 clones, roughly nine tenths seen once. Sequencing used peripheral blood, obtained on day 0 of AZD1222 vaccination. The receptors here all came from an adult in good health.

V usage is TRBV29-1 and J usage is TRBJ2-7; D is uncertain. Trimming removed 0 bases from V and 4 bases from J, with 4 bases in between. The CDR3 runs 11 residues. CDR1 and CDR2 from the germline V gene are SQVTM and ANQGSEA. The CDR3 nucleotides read TGCAGCGTTGAAGAGCTTTACGAGCAGTACTTC. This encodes CSVEELYEQYF.

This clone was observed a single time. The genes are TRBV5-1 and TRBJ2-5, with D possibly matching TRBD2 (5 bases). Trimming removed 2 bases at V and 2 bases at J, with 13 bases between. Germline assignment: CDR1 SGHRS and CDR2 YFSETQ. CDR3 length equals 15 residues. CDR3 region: CASSLMRTQQETQYF. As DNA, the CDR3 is TGCGCCAGCAGCTTAATGAGGACTCAACAAGAGACCCAGTACTTC.

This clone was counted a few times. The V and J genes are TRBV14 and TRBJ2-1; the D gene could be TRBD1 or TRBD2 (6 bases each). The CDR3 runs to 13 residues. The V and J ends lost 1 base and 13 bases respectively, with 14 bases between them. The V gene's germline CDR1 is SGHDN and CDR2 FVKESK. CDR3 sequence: CASSQAGGGGQFF. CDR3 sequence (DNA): TGTGCCAGCAGCCAAGCGGGCGGAGGGGGACAGTTCTTC.

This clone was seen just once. The CDR3 protein is CASSPFNVRNQPQHF. CDR3 DNA: TGTGCCAGCAGCCCCTTCAACGTACGGAATCAGCCCCAGCATTTT. The chain combines TRBV3-1 (or the pseudogene TRBV3-2) with TRBJ1-5; D not resolved. V gave up 4 bases and J gave up 4 bases, with 14 bases separating them. The CDR3 extends over 15 amino acids. CDR1 and CDR2 (germline): LGHDT, YNNKEL (reference sequence).

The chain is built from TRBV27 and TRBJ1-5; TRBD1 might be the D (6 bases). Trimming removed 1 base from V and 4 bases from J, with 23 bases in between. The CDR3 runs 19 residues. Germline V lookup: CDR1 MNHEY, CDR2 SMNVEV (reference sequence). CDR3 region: CASSLYMTAGGHGNQPQHF. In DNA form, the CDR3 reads TGTGCCAGCAGTTTATATATGACGGCGGGGGGGCACGGGAATCAGCCCCAGCATTTT.

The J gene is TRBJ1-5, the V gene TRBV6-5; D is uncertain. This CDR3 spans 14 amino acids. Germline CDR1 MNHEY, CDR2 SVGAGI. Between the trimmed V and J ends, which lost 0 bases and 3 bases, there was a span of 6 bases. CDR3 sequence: CASSYSSTNQPQHF. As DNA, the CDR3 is TGTGCCAGCAGTTACTCGAGTACCAATCAGCCCCAGCATTTT.